Listed below are T cell receptor beta chains from one sample, sequenced in a study of blood T cell repertoires in COVID-19. Repertoires were generated with immunoSEQ multiplex PCR, while TCRdb's copy carries only in-frame clones and drops some. The sample carries more than 85,000 clones, 87% recorded once. Sequences were obtained from peripheral blood. All receptors come from a man aged 50-59 years with active COVID-19. The CDR3 runs from the conserved cysteine through the conserved F or W. The order of the fields is J gene, clone size, D gene, V gene, CDR3 protein, CDR3 DNA. A D gene is named only where the DNA matches it firmly. Clone size appears in some rows only: once, few, many, or a class for an expanded clone.

j_call: TRBJ1-3
clone_size: few
d_call: .
v_call: TRBV10-3
cdr3_aa: CAVGPGNGNTIYF
cdr3_nt: TGTGCCGTTGGACCGGGAAACGGAAACACCATATATTTT

j_call: TRBJ2-2
clone_size: .
d_call: .
v_call: TRBV27
cdr3_aa: CASSDLAATGELFF
cdr3_nt: TGTGCCAGTTCCGACTTGGCGGCCACCGGGGAGCTGTTTTTT

j_call: TRBJ2-7
clone_size: .
d_call: TRBD1
v_call: TRBV27
cdr3_aa: CASSSPGAGGYYEQYF
cdr3_nt: TGTGCCAGCAGTTCCCCCGGGGCAGGGGGCTACTACGAGCAGTACTTC

j_call: TRBJ2-3
clone_size: .
d_call: .
v_call: TRBV20-1
cdr3_aa: CSAKSGRTQYF
cdr3_nt: TGCAGTGCTAAGTCGGGGAGGACGCAGTATTTT

j_call: TRBJ1-4
clone_size: .
d_call: TRBD1
v_call: TRBV6-5
cdr3_aa: CASSPLDRVVEKLFF
cdr3_nt: TGTGCCAGCAGTCCTCTGGACAGGGTAGTTGAAAAACTGTTTTTT

j_call: TRBJ2-5
clone_size: .
d_call: TRBD2
v_call: TRBV3-1/TRBV3-2
cdr3_aa: CASSRPGLSQETQYF
cdr3_nt: TGTGCCAGCAGCCGACCGGGACTATCACAAGAGACCCAGTACTTC

j_call: TRBJ2-2
clone_size: .
d_call: .
v_call: TRBV12-3/TRBV12-4
cdr3_aa: CASREAGELFF
cdr3_nt: TGTGCCAGCAGGGAGGCCGGGGAGCTGTTTTTT

j_call: TRBJ1-2
clone_size: .
d_call: .
v_call: TRBV3-1/TRBV3-2
cdr3_aa: CASSPGLINYGYTF
cdr3_nt: TGTGCCAGCAGCCCTGGACTGATTAACTATGGCTACACCTTC

j_call: TRBJ1-1
clone_size: .
d_call: TRBD1
v_call: TRBV7-9
cdr3_aa: CASSLWQGAVTEAFF
cdr3_nt: TGTGCCAGCAGCTTATGGCAGGGGGCAGTCACTGAAGCTTTCTTT

j_call: TRBJ2-6
clone_size: .
d_call: .
v_call: TRBV5-4
cdr3_aa: CASSERSGTGANVLTF
cdr3_nt: TGTGCCAGCAGCGAGAGGTCGGGGACTGGGGCCAACGTCCTGACTTTC